The 23 T cell receptor beta chains below come from one sample, sequenced in a study of shared clonotypes between healthy human individuals. Method: immunoSEQ multiplex PCR; TCRdb's copy keeps in-frame clones and lacks some. The sample lists around 2.5 million clones; 80% to 95% were seen once. The sequencing sample was made of naive CD4+ T cells from PBMCs. Subset meaning: CD45RA+ positively selected. The receptor source for this set is a man between 18 and 35 years old in good health. Some clones in this sample may be carry-over from other donors' samples.

The chain joins TRBV2 to TRBJ1-2, with a weak D call TRBD1 (5 bases). The CDR3 consists of 15 residues. Germline lookup yields CDR1 SNHLY and CDR2 FYNNEI. The ends were cut back, 3 bases at V and 4 bases at J, with 15 bases in the middle. CDR3 loop: CASSESGGGFYGYTF. The DNA for the CDR3 is TGTGCCAGCAGTGAGTCGGGGGGTGGTTTCTATGGCTACACCTTC.

The chain joins TRBV4-3 to TRBJ2-1; TRBD2 matches 10 bases. Trimming removed 5 bases from V and 4 bases from J; junction bases left unmatched: 11. The germline V gene encodes CDR1 LGHNA and CDR2 YSLEER. The CDR3 runs to 17 residues. CDR3 sequence: CASSRKTGTSVYNEQFF. The CDR3 coding sequence is TGCGCCAGCAGCAGAAAAACCGGGACTAGCGTTTACAATGAGCAGTTCTTC.

J is TRBJ2-3 and V is TRBV9, with D tentatively TRBD1 (5 bases). V was trimmed by 2 bases and J by 5 bases, leaving 12 bases between them. This CDR3 has 14 amino acids. Looked up from germline, CDR1 is SGDLS and CDR2 is YYNGEE. In DNA form, the CDR3 reads TGTGCCAGCAGCGTTTCCAGGGTTGAAGATACGCAGTATTTT. It encodes CASSVSRVEDTQYF.

This chain uses TRBV27 with TRBJ1-6; no clear D gene. The length of the CDR3 is 12 residues. Per germline, CDR1 MNHEY and CDR2 SMNVEV (reference sequence). Trimming removed 7 bases from V and 4 bases from J, with 5 bases in between. The CDR3 protein is CASTGYNSPLHF. The CDR3 DNA reads as TGTGCCAGCACAGGTTATAATTCACCCCTCCACTTT.

This clone came up once. This chain links TRBV29-1 with TRBJ2-1; 11 bases line up with TRBD2. Germline CDR1 and CDR2: SQVTM and ANQGSEA. Germline trimming cut 1 base from V and 5 bases from J; bases unmatched to any gene: 7. This CDR3 is 16 amino acids long. The CDR3 region is CSVEAFTSGRDNEQFF. The DNA of the CDR3 is TGCAGCGTTGAAGCCTTCACTAGCGGGAGAGACAATGAGCAGTTCTTC.

The rearrangement joins TRBV9 to TRBJ2-7; possibly TRBD2 for D (7 bases). This CDR3 has 16 amino acids. Trimming took 4 bases from V and 5 from J, leaving 22 bases between them. Germline V gene sequence: CDR1 SGDLS, CDR2 YYNGEE. The CDR3 region is CASSPQIWGGADEQYF. CDR3 coding DNA: TGTGCCAGCAGCCCCCAAATCTGGGGGGGGGCAGACGAGCAGTACTTC.

The CDR3 region is CASRDRGWDTQYF. The CDR3 DNA is TGTGCCAGCCGGGACAGGGGATGGGATACGCAGTATTTT. V is TRBV18 and J is TRBJ2-3; 10 bases are shared with TRBD1. Per the germline V gene, CDR1 is KGHSH and CDR2 is LQKENI. This CDR3 is 13 amino acids long. With 8 bases clipped from V and 6 bases from J, the junction kept 5 bases outside the gene matches.

This clone has just one count. The chain joins TRBV27 to TRBJ1-1; no clear D gene. CDR1 is MNHEY, CDR2 SMNVEV, per germline (reference sequence). V was shortened by 5 bases and J by 2 bases, with 9 bases between the two germline ends. The CDR3 runs 13 residues. The CDR3 is CASSPGVNTEAFF. In nucleotides, the CDR3 is TGTGCCAGCAGTCCGGGAGTAAACACTGAAGCTTTCTTT.

V gene TRBV28 combines with J gene TRBJ2-7; 14 bases match TRBD2. Per germline, CDR1 MDHEN and CDR2 SYDVKM. The CDR3 covers 16 residues. J gave up 0 bases and V 11 bases, and 9 bases lay outside the gene matches. DNA of the CDR3: TGTGCCGCAAGGGGGACTAGCGGGAGCAGCTCCTACGAGCAGTACTTC. The encoded protein is CAARGTSGSSSYEQYF.

The chain uses TRBV29-1 and TRBJ2-5; 8 positions agree with TRBD1. Judging by the DNA end, TRBJ2-7 fits better; the J call may be wrong. The CDR3 loop spans 15 amino acids. The germline V gene encodes CDR1 SQVTM and CDR2 ANQGSEA. CDR3 region: CSVAGSRDRGYEQYF. CDR3 in DNA: TGCAGCGTTGCTGGTTCCCGAGACAGGGGCTACGAGCAGTACTTC.

This clone has just one count. The rearrangement joins TRBV6-6 to TRBJ1-3, with D maybe TRBD1 (5 bases). Germline loops: CDR1 MNHNY, CDR2 SVGAGI (reference sequence). This CDR3 is built from 15 residues. Trimming took 4 bases from V and 0 from J, leaving 10 bases between them. Here the CDR3 DNA reads TGTGCCAGCAGTTTCACAGGACTCTCTGGAAACACCATATATTTT. Translating it yields CASSFTGLSGNTIYF.

This sequence joins TRBV7-3 and TRBJ2-5; a possible D gene is TRBD2 (5 bases). CDR3 length equals 13 residues. Trimming shortened V by 3 bases and J by 5 bases, and 10 bases separated the two germline ends. Germline CDR1 and CDR2: SGHTA and FQGTGA. Written as DNA, the CDR3 is TGTGCCAGCAGCTTCGAGGGTTTGGAGACCCAGTACTTC. As protein: CASSFEGLETQYF.

The gene calls are TRBV4-3 and TRBJ2-1, with 7 bases matching TRBD2. The trim removed 1 base at V and 8 bases at J, leaving 8 bases unmatched. The CDR3 contains 15 residues. The germline gives CDR1 LGHNA, CDR2 YSLEER. The CDR3 DNA follows: TGCGCCAGCAGCCAAGGACTAGGCGGGGGATATGAGCAGTTCTTC. This translates into CASSQGLGGGYEQFF.

The chain carries TRBV28 and TRBJ1-2, with 10 bases aligning to TRBD1. Germline assignment: CDR1 MDHEN and CDR2 SYDVKM. This CDR3 comprises 15 residues. J lost 3 bases, V lost 4 bases, and 5 bases had no gene match. CDR3 in amino acids: CASSSGQGDYYGYTF. CDR3 sequence (DNA): TGTGCCAGCAGTTCCGGACAGGGGGATTACTATGGCTACACCTTC.

This clone was seen only once. The chain joins TRBV4-1 to TRBJ2-7; a weak D match, TRBD1 (6 bases). The V end was cut by 4 bases, the J end by 0 bases, with 13 bases between. CDR3 length: 15 amino acids. Germline CDR1 and CDR2: MGHRA and YSYEKL. The CDR3 nucleotides are TGCGCCAGCAGCCCCCGGGACATAAGCTCCTACGAGCAGTACTTC. Its protein product is CASSPRDISSYEQYF.

V gene TRBV28 combines with J gene TRBJ1-1, with TRBD1 as a possible D gene (6 bases). The CDR3 runs 15 residues. The germline CDR1 and CDR2 sequences are MDHEN and SYDVKM. Deletions cut 6 bases from V and 0 bases from J, with 14 bases between. CDR3 residues: CASSGGGAMNTEAFF. Here the CDR3 DNA reads TGTGCCAGCAGCGGAGGGGGGGCGATGAACACTGAAGCTTTCTTT. The full variable domain, its missing parts supplied by reference TRBV28 and TRBJ1-1, is DVKVTQSSRYLVKRTGEKVFLECVQDMDHENMFWYRQDPGLGLRLIYFSYDVKMKEKGDIPEGYSVSREKKERFSLILESASTNQTSMYLCASSGGGAMNTEAFFGQGTRLTVV.

The chain employs TRBV2 and TRBJ1-4; 7 nucleotides line up with TRBD1. CDR1 SNHLY and CDR2 FYNNEI come from the germline V gene. The CDR3 has 14 amino acids. V was pared by 6 bases and J by 3 bases, with 4 bases of the junction left unmatched. CDR3 region: CASRRGQANEKLFF. Written as DNA, the CDR3 is TGTGCCAGCAGGAGGGGGCAGGCTAATGAAAAACTGTTTTTT.

Remarks on this clone: Distinct nucleotide sequences in the sample also encode this CDR3. This rearrangement joins TRBV4-2 to TRBJ1-2, with TRBD1 matching 9 bases. This CDR3 has 14 amino acids. The trim removed 4 bases at V and 2 bases at J, leaving 2 bases unmatched. Germline V gene data show CDR1 as LGHNA and CDR2 as YNFKEQ. The CDR3 loop reads CASSLGQGNYGYTF. In DNA form, the CDR3 reads TGTGCCAGCAGCCTTGGACAGGGGAACTATGGCTACACCTTC.

This chain links TRBV7-9 with TRBJ1-2, with a weak D call TRBD1 (5 bases). V lost 5 bases to trimming and J lost 8 bases, with 12 bases between them. The V gene's germline CDR1 is SEHNR and CDR2 FQNEAQ (reference sequence). CDR3 length: 12 residues. CDR3 sequence (DNA): TGTGCCAGCAGCGGCGGGGGAGGCGGCTACACCTTC. This gives the protein CASSGGGGGYTF.

The rearrangement joins TRBV28 to TRBJ2-6, with 10 bases matching TRBD1. Germline values: CDR1 MDHEN, CDR2 SYDVKM. V lost 4 bases and J lost 3; bases outside the gene matches: 9. This CDR3 spans 18 amino acids. CDR3 DNA sequence: TGTGCCAGCAGTTCCCCGGGACAGGGGCCAAATGGGGCCAACGTCCTGACTTTC. This encodes CASSSPGQGPNGANVLTF.

This clone was found once. The chain uses TRBV2 and TRBJ2-1; TRBD1 aligns across 8 bases. V shed 4 bases and J 3 bases; nucleotides not matched to a gene: 2. The CDR3 totals 14 residues. In germline, CDR1 is SNHLY, CDR2 FYNNEI. Here the CDR3 reads CASSGTGRYNEQFF. The CDR3 coding sequence is TGTGCCAGCAGTGGGACAGGGCGCTACAATGAGCAGTTCTTC.

This chain connects TRBV29-1 to TRBJ2-1; TRBD2 is a possible D gene (5 bases). The CDR3 is 16 amino acids. Looked up from germline, CDR1 is SQVTM and CDR2 is ANQGSEA. V lost 1 base and J 0 bases, leaving 13 bases between the germline ends. The CDR3 nucleotides are TGCAGCGTTGAAGGAGGTGAGGGTATCTCCTACAATGAGCAGTTCTTC. Amino acid sequence: CSVEGGEGISYNEQFF.

V and J are TRBV11-2 and TRBJ2-2; 10 nucleotides line up with TRBD1. Germline CDR1 reads SGHAT; CDR2 reads FQNNGV. The CDR3 length is 16 residues. Unmatched junction bases numbered 3, after V lost 1 base and J lost 4 bases. The chain's CDR3 is CASSLGDRGSTGELFF. The CDR3 DNA follows: TGTGCCAGCAGCTTAGGGGACAGGGGAAGCACCGGGGAGCTGTTTTTT.